This T cell receptor (beta chain) was recovered during a study of long-term antiretroviral therapy in people with HIV. Germline values: CDR1 SNHLY, CDR2 FYNNEI. The V end was cut by 3 bases, the J end by 2 bases, with 15 bases between. The CDR3 is 16 amino acids. Study-level findings and limits: Post-ART diversity increased but stayed below transplant donor controls. Clones showing expansion before ART dominated the repertoire at all time points. HIV repertoire CDR3 lengths ranged less widely than those of controls.

immunoSEQ v3.0 was run at survey level. Method: immunoSEQ multiplex PCR; TCRdb's copy keeps in-frame clones and lacks some. The table has over 6,500 clones, approximately 74% seen once. In this sample, this clone turned up a few times. Its antigen remains unidentified. The sequencing used unsorted PBMCs, collected 0.1 years before starting antiretroviral therapy. The receptor's source is a man aged 18 to 35 with HIV. The V call is TRBV2, the J call TRBJ2-3, with D perhaps matching TRBD2 (5 bases). CDR3 DNA sequence: TGTGCCAGCAGTGAGTGGCCGGGGTCCTACACAGATACGCAGTATTTT. It yields the protein CASSEWPGSYTDTQYF.